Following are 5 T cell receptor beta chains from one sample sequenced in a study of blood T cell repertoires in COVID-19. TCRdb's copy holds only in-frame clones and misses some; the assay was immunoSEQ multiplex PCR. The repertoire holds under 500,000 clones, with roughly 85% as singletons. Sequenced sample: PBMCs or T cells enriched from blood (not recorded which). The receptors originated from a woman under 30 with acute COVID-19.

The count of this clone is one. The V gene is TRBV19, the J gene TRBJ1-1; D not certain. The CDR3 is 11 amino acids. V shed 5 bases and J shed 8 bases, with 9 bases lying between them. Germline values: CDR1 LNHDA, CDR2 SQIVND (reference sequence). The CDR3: CASSSAGEAFF. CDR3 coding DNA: TGTGCCAGTAGTTCGGCAGGAGAAGCTTTCTTT.

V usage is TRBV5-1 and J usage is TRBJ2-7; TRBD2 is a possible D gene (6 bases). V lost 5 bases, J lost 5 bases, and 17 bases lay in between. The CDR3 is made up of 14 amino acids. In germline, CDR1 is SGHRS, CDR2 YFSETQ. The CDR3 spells CASRRDLSRDEQYF. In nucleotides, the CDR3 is TGCGCCAGCAGACGGGACTTGAGCCGCGACGAGCAGTACTTC.

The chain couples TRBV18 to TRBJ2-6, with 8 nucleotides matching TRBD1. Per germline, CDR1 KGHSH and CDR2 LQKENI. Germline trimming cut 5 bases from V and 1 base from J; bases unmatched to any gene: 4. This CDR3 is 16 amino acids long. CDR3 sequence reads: CASSKQGESGANVLTF. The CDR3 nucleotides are TGTGCCAGCTCAAAACAGGGGGAGTCTGGGGCCAACGTCCTGACTTTC.

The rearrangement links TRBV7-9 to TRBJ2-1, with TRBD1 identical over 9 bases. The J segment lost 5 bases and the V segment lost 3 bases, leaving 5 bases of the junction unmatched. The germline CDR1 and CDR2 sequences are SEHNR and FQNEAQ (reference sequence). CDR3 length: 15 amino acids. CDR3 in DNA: TGTGCCAGCAGCTTGGAAAGGACAGGGGACAATGAGCAGTTCTTC. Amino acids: CASSLERTGDNEQFF.

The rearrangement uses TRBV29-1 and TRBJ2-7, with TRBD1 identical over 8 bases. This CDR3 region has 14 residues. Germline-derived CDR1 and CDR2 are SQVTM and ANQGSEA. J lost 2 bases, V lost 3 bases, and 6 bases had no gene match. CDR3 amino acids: CSVEGRQGTYEQYF. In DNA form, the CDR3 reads TGCAGCGTTGAGGGGAGACAGGGGACCTACGAGCAGTACTTC.